Below are 29 T cell receptor beta chains sequenced from a single sample in a study of T-cell reconstitution after alpha-beta-depleted transplantation in children. It was with unique molecular identifiers that the TCRbeta library was prepared. TCRdb ran MiXCR on the PCR reads and lists one entry per CDR3 protein. The table includes over 15,000 distinct CDR3 sequences, 10% to 15% detected once. The sample here was PBMCs, mostly from graft donor cells, taken 60 days after TCRalphabeta/CD19-depleted stem cell transplant. The receptors shown here come from a female patient aged 2 to 10 who had a stem cell transplant for congenital amegakaryocytic thrombocytopenia, so the T cells may come from the graft donor.

This clonotype was counted at least ten times. The chain recombines TRBV6-2 or TRBV6-3 with TRBJ2-7; 7 bases agree with TRBD1. From germline, CDR1 is MNHEY and CDR2 SVGEGT. The CDR3 has 14 amino acids. Trimming cost V 7 bases and J 3 bases; bases outside gene matches: 9. The chain's CDR3 is CASNGRQGGYEQYF. The CDR3 DNA follows: TGTGCCAGCAATGGCCGACAGGGTGGCTACGAGCAGTACTTC.

This clonotype came up a few times. The rearrangement joins TRBV5-6 to TRBJ2-1, with D unresolved. CDR1 and CDR2 (germline): SGHDT, YYEEEE. Trimming shortened V by 0 bases and J by 3 bases, and 13 bases separated the two germline ends. The CDR3 is 16 amino acids. The CDR3 region is CASSLAIFRNYNEQFF. In DNA, the CDR3 is TGTGCCAGCAGCTTGGCCATTTTCCGGAACTACAATGAGCAGTTCTTC. Supplemented by reference TRBV5-6 and TRBJ2-1, the full variable domain reads DAGVTQSPTHLIKTRGQQVTLRCSPKSGHDTVSWYQQALGQGPQFIFQYYEEEERQRGNFPDRFSGHQFPNYSSELNVNALLLGDSALYLCASSLAIFRNYNEQFFGPGTRLTVL.

This clonotype was found many times. This chain links TRBV7-9 with TRBJ1-1, with TRBD1 matching 9 bases. The CDR3 spans 18 residues. In germline, CDR1 is SEHNR, CDR2 FQNEAQ (reference sequence). After removal of 4 bases from V and 0 bases from J, the junction contained 12 bases not matched to a gene. The CDR3 protein is CASSSRGTGIRMNTEAFF. Here the CDR3 DNA reads TGTGCCAGCAGCTCCCGAGGGACAGGGATCAGAATGAACACTGAAGCTTTCTTT. Based on the CDR3 plus reference TRBV7-9 and TRBJ1-1, the full variable domain is DTGVSQNPRHKITKRGQNVTFRCDPISEHNRLYWYRQTLGQGPEFLTYFQNEAQLEKSRLLSDRFSAERPKGSFSTLEIQRTEQGDSAMYLCASSSRGTGIRMNTEAFFGQGTRLTVV.

The CDR3 sequence is CSVNDGSNQPQHF. Here the CDR3 DNA reads TGCAGCGTTAACGACGGTAGCAATCAGCCCCAGCATTTT. The V and J genes are TRBV29-1 and TRBJ1-5; the D is unclear. The CDR3 extends over 13 amino acids. Germline CDR1 reads SQVTM; CDR2 reads ANQGSEA. V was pared by 5 bases and J by 0 bases, with 8 bases between. Full variable domain (missing parts from reference TRBV29-1 and TRBJ1-5): SAVISQKPSRDICQRGTSLTIQCQVDSQVTMMFWYRQQPGQSLTLIATANQGSEATYESGFVIDKFPISRPNLTFSTLTVSNMSPEDSSIYLCSVNDGSNQPQHFGDGTRLSIL.

This clonotype was seen at least ten times. The chain is built from TRBV25-1 and TRBJ1-2; a possible D gene is TRBD1 (5 bases). Germline CDR1 is MGHDK and CDR2 is SYGVNS. The V gene lost 4 bases and the J gene lost 4 bases, with 13 bases spanning the gap. The CDR3 spans 14 residues. For the CDR3, the DNA is TGTGCCAGCAGTGGAGAGCAGGGTCCCTATGGCTACACCTTC. Translated: CASSGEQGPYGYTF.

This clonotype has ten or more counts. The chain combines TRBV6-1 with TRBJ1-2; D not certain. The CDR3 runs 11 residues. V was pared by 8 bases and J by 3 bases, with 7 bases between. The germline CDR1 and CDR2 sequences are MNHNS and SASEGT. In DNA form, the CDR3 reads TGTGCCAGCGACGATTACTATGGCTACACCTTC. This gives the protein CASDDYYGYTF.

This clonotype came up many times. The V call is TRBV18, the J call TRBJ2-7; D is perhaps TRBD1 (6 bases). CDR3 length equals 14 residues. Germline CDR1 reads KGHSH; CDR2 reads LQKENI. The ends were cut back, 2 bases at V and 3 bases at J, with 11 bases in the middle. CDR3 bases: TGTGCCAGCTCACCAGGCACAGGGAACTACGAGCAGTACTTC. It is translated as CASSPGTGNYEQYF.

The rearrangement joins TRBV5-6 to TRBJ2-4; D not resolved. Looked up from germline, CDR1 is SGHDT and CDR2 is YYEEEE. The CDR3 totals 17 residues. The V end was cut by 1 base, the J end by 0 bases, with 14 bases between. The CDR3 reads CASSLSLSGLAKNIQYF. DNA of the CDR3: TGTGCCAGCAGCTTGTCGCTCTCGGGTTTAGCCAAAAACATTCAGTACTTC.

This clonotype came up many times. The rearrangement links TRBV15 to TRBJ2-2; D not certain. The V and J ends lost 5 bases and 7 bases respectively, with 14 bases between them. The CDR3 is 14 residues long. The germline V gene has CDR1 LNHNV and CDR2 YYDKDF (reference sequence). CDR3 DNA sequence: TGTGCCACCAGCCGAGCGAGGTCCGGCGGGGAGCTGTTTTTT. As protein: CATSRARSGGELFF.

The table lists this clonotype with many counts. The V and J genes are TRBV7-2 and TRBJ1-1; D gene uncertain. The V gene's germline CDR1 is SGHTA and CDR2 FQGNSA. The CDR3 runs to 13 residues. CDR3 sequence: CATSWALGIEAFF. For the CDR3, the DNA is TGTGCTACGTCCTGGGCCTTAGGGATTGAAGCTTTCTTT.

This clonotype was detected ten times or more. This chain links TRBV29-1 with TRBJ2-1; 12 nucleotides agree with TRBD2. The CDR3 loop spans 17 amino acids. V was clipped by 4 bases and J by 5 bases; unmatched bases: 12. CDR1 and CDR2 from the germline V gene are SQVTM and ANQGSEA. In DNA, the CDR3 is TGCAGCGTTGGAGGACTAGCGGGGTTCTCGCAAAACAATGAGCAGTTCTTC. Its translation: CSVGGLAGFSQNNEQFF.

This clonotype was seen many times. The V call is TRBV5-5, the J call TRBJ1-5; TRBD1 agrees at 7 bases. The CDR3 length is 15 residues. V lost 6 bases and J lost 0; bases outside the gene matches: 6. Germline V lookup: CDR1 SGHKS, CDR2 YYEKEE (reference sequence). CDR3 nucleotides: TGTGCCAGCACAGGGACAGTTTATAGCAATCAGCCCCAGCATTTT. Translating it yields CASTGTVYSNQPQHF.

This clonotype was counted a single time. The chain recombines TRBV12-3 or TRBV12-4 with TRBJ2-6; D is possibly TRBD1 (5 bases). V lost 5 bases to trimming and J lost 0 bases, with 8 bases between them. The CDR3 is made up of 15 amino acids. DNA of the CDR3: TGTGCCAGCAGTGACAGAAACTCTGGGGCCAACGTCCTGACTTTC. It encodes CASSDRNSGANVLTF.

This clonotype was seen ten or more times. The CDR3 DNA reads as TGTGCCAGCAGCTTAATTGGGACAGGGGTTGGCGGTTCACCCCTCCACTTT. This codes for CASSLIGTGVGGSPLHF. This chain connects TRBV7-2 to TRBJ1-6; the match to TRBD1 covers 10 bases. Germline CDR1 and CDR2: SGHTA and FQGNSA. V shed 2 bases and J 9 bases; nucleotides not matched to a gene: 10. There are 17 residues in the CDR3.

This clonotype has at least ten counts. This chain joins TRBV14 and TRBJ2-5; the D gene is possibly TRBD2 (6 bases). The V end lost 3 bases, the J end lost 5 bases, and 16 bases lay between the germline ends. Germline V gene lookup returns CDR1 SGHDN and CDR2 FVKESK. The CDR3 has 15 residues. CDR3 coding DNA: TGTGCCAGCAGCCATCGGGGGAGCCCCAAGGAGACCCAGTACTTC. Translation gives CASSHRGSPKETQYF. The entire variable domain, with the rest obtained from reference TRBV14 and TRBJ2-5, is as follows: EAGVTQFPSHSVIEKGQTVTLRCDPISGHDNLYWYRRVMGKEIKFLLHFVKESKQDESGMPNNRFLAERTGGTYSTLKVQPAELEDSGVYFCASSHRGSPKETQYFGPGTRLLVL.

This clonotype was picked up many times. This sequence joins TRBV12-3 or TRBV12-4 and TRBJ2-1; D is uncertain. The CDR3 runs 13 residues. Trimming cost V 4 bases and J 4 bases, with 8 bases left between them. The CDR3 bases are TGTGCCAGCAGTTGGACGGTGTACAATGAGCAGTTCTTC. This codes for CASSWTVYNEQFF.

This clonotype counts as medium-sized. This chain joins TRBV2 and TRBJ2-7; possibly TRBD1 or TRBD2 for D (5 bases each). The CDR3 contains 15 residues. CDR1 and CDR2 from the germline V gene are SNHLY and FYNNEI. V lost 4 bases and J lost 3, with 16 bases in between. The CDR3 reads CASSGTGTISYEQYF. The CDR3 region has the DNA TGTGCCAGCAGTGGAACCGGGACCATCAGCTACGAGCAGTACTTC.

This clonotype occurred a few times. This chain joins TRBV29-1 and TRBJ2-3; D possibly corresponds to TRBD2 (5 bases). From germline, CDR1 is SQVTM and CDR2 ANQGSEA. The CDR3 has 10 amino acids. In nucleotides, the CDR3 is TGCAGTGGGGAGAGGGATACGCAGTATTTT. This encodes CSGERDTQYF.

The chain has TRBV28 and TRBJ2-3, with 7 bases fitting TRBD2. The J segment lost 6 bases and the V segment lost 8 bases, leaving 8 bases of the junction unmatched. Germline assignment: CDR1 MDHEN and CDR2 SYDVKM. The CDR3 spans 13 residues. Here the CDR3 reads CASGTIPSDTQYF. The CDR3 DNA is TGTGCCAGCGGGACTATTCCCTCGGATACGCAGTATTTT.

This clonotype has ten or more counts. This chain uses TRBV7-9 with TRBJ1-4, with D hard to call. CDR3 size: 15 residues. CDR1 and CDR2 from the germline V gene are SEHNR and FQNEAQ (reference sequence). V was shortened by 1 base and J by 8 bases, with 14 bases between the two germline ends. The DNA of the CDR3 is TGTGCCAGCAGCTTAGGTGGCAGTACGACCGAAAAACTGTTTTTT. Protein: CASSLGGSTTEKLFF. Combining the CDR3 with reference TRBV7-9 and TRBJ1-4 gives the whole variable domain DTGVSQNPRHKITKRGQNVTFRCDPISEHNRLYWYRQTLGQGPEFLTYFQNEAQLEKSRLLSDRFSAERPKGSFSTLEIQRTEQGDSAMYLCASSLGGSTTEKLFFGSGTQLSVL.

The table lists this clonotype with many counts. The V call is TRBV25-1, the J call TRBJ1-4; D not certain. V was trimmed by 1 base and J by 7 bases, leaving 13 bases between them. Germline V CDR1 and CDR2: MGHDK, SYGVNS. CDR3 size: 15 residues. CDR3 nucleotide sequence: TGTGCCAGCAGTGAATCGGGCAGGCTACCTGAAAAACTGTTTTTT. Translated: CASSESGRLPEKLFF. The whole variable domain, remainder taken from reference TRBV25-1 and TRBJ1-4, is EADIYQTPRYLVIGTGKKITLECSQTMGHDKMYWYQQDPGMELHLIHYSYGVNSTEKGDLSSESTVSRIRTEHFPLTLESARPSHTSQYLCASSESGRLPEKLFFGSGTQLSVL.

This clonotype was recorded at least ten times. The chain has TRBV12-3 or TRBV12-4 and TRBJ1-4; no definite D call. The CDR3 runs 10 residues. The germline V and J ends were trimmed by 6 bases and 7 bases, with 3 bases remaining between them. In nucleotides, the CDR3 is TGTGCCAGCAGGGGTGAAAAACTGTTTTTT. As protein: CASRGEKLFF.

This clonotype has a count of ten or more. The CDR3 region is CASSRLRDRGPSTPMEAFF. The CDR3 bases are TGTGCCAGCAGCCGACTTCGGGACAGGGGTCCTTCGACCCCGATGGAAGCTTTCTTT. J is TRBJ1-1 and V is TRBV3-1, with 10 bases aligning to TRBD1. The CDR3 totals 19 residues. Germline assignment: CDR1 LGHDT and CDR2 YNNKEL (reference sequence). The J segment lost 8 bases and the V segment lost 4 bases, leaving 22 bases of the junction unmatched.

This clonotype was observed at least ten times. The rearrangement joins TRBV12-5 to TRBJ2-1, with 11 bases that match TRBD2. V trimming: 1 base; J trimming: 7 bases; junction bases outside the gene matches: 3. The length of the CDR3 is 15 residues. CDR1 is LGHNT, CDR2 FRNRAP, per germline. CDR3 sequence: CASGLGLAGRNEQFF. DNA for the CDR3: TGTGCTAGTGGTTTGGGACTAGCGGGAAGGAATGAGCAGTTCTTC.

At least ten counts were recorded for this clonotype. The V and J genes are TRBV6-6 and TRBJ1-4; D gene ambiguous. The CDR3 length is 13 residues. Germline CDR1 MNHNY, CDR2 SVGAGI (reference sequence). With 7 bases removed from V and 7 bases from J, the gap between germline ends came to 13 bases. CDR3 amino acids: CASISGMGEKLFF. DNA of the CDR3: TGTGCCAGCATCTCGGGGATGGGTGAAAAACTGTTTTTT.

This clonotype was seen ten or more times. The chain recombines TRBV20-1 with TRBJ2-1; D remains ambiguous. Germline V CDR1 and CDR2: DFQATT, SNEGSKA (reference sequence). The CDR3 length is 14 residues. V lost 1 base, J lost 2 bases, and 9 bases lay in between. The CDR3 loop reads CSARGFRPYNEQFF. The CDR3 DNA reads TGCAGTGCTAGAGGCTTCAGGCCCTACAATGAGCAGTTCTTC.

This clonotype was found many times. The chain employs TRBV7-9 and TRBJ2-7; 11 positions match TRBD2. The germline gives CDR1 SEHNR, CDR2 FQNEAQ (reference sequence). The CDR3 contains 17 residues. After removal of 5 bases from V and 0 bases from J, the junction contained 9 bases not matched to a gene. This CDR3 reads CASSTGLAVLSSYEQYF. In DNA, the CDR3 is TGTGCCAGCAGCACGGGACTAGCGGTCTTGAGCTCCTACGAGCAGTACTTC. The full variable domain, with the rest looked up from reference TRBV7-9 and TRBJ2-7, is DTGVSQNPRHKITKRGQNVTFRCDPISEHNRLYWYRQTLGQGPEFLTYFQNEAQLEKSRLLSDRFSAERPKGSFSTLEIQRTEQGDSAMYLCASSTGLAVLSSYEQYFGPGTRLTVT.

This clonotype was observed at least ten times. The V and J genes are TRBV28 and TRBJ2-2, with D tentatively TRBD1 or TRBD2 (5 bases each). Germline CDR1 MDHEN, CDR2 SYDVKM. This CDR3 is 13 amino acids long. Trimming stripped 10 bases from V and 2 bases from J, with 11 bases between. CDR3 residues: CATWDLNTGELFF. The CDR3 bases are TGTGCCACCTGGGACCTTAACACCGGGGAGCTGTTTTTT. The variable domain in full, with the rest retrieved from reference TRBV28 and TRBJ2-2, is DVKVTQSSRYLVKRTGEKVFLECVQDMDHENMFWYRQDPGLGLRLIYFSYDVKMKEKGDIPEGYSVSREKKERFSLILESASTNQTSMYLCATWDLNTGELFFGEGSRLTVL.

V usage is TRBV20-1 and J usage is TRBJ1-5; tentative D call: TRBD1 (6 bases). Per the germline V gene, CDR1 is DFQATT and CDR2 is SNEGSKA (reference sequence). V was shortened by 3 bases and J by 3 bases, with 12 bases between the two germline ends. The CDR3 contains 14 residues. In DNA, the CDR3 is TGCAGTGCTAGTGTCAGGGGCCCCAATCAGCCCCAGCATTTT. This encodes CSASVRGPNQPQHF.